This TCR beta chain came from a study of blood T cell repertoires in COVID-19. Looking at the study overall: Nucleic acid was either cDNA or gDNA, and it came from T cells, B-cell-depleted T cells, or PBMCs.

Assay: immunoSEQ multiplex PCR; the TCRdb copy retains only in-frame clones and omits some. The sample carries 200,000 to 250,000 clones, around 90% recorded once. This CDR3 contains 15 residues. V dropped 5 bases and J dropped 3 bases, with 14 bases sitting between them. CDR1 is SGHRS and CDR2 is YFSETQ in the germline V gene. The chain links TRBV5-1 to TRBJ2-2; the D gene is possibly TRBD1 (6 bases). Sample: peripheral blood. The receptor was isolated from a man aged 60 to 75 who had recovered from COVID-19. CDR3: CASSPRTADTGELFF. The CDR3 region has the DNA TGCGCCAGCAGTCCCCGGACAGCAGACACCGGGGAGCTGTTTTTT.